This record looks at one T cell receptor (beta chain) sequence and its context. Its target is not known. This sample is part of a study of cytomegalovirus exposure and HLA in healthy donors. The wider study: A subsequent analysis stated that the 120 or so validation repertoires were run on the same platform as the roughly 670 first-cohort repertoires.

Profiled with immunoSEQ multiplex PCR; TCRdb holds only in-frame clones, not every one. The sample consists of 60,000 to 75,000 clones, roughly 94% of them appearing once. The germline V gene has CDR1 SGHRS and CDR2 YFSETQ. Trimming took 0 bases from V and 4 from J, leaving 24 bases between them. The CDR3 spans 19 residues. Whole-study findings and limits: Subsequent analysis found a tendency for first-cohort TCR clusters to co-occur within the approximately 130 validation repertoires. The study recorded around 160 TCR beta chains that were cytomegalovirus-associated. In vitro testing confirmed a few CMV-associated chains as specific for CMV antigens.

The sample taken for sequencing was PBMCs. The rearrangement uses TRBV5-1 and TRBJ2-3; a weak D match, TRBD2 (5 bases). The clonotype was recovered from a woman aged 18-29 years in good health and CMV-seropositive. DNA of the CDR3: TGCGCCAGCAGCTTGGCCGGCGTCGACGAGGGCGATTTGTCAGATACGCAGTATTTT. This codes for CASSLAGVDEGDLSDTQYF.